This TCR beta chain derives from a study of T cells in Graves' hyperthyroidism and ophthalmopathy. TCR beta CDR3 regions were amplified from RNA. RT-PCR in the first round (using the HTBI primer set) targeted the TCR CDR3. From the multiplex PCR reads, TCRdb called clonotypes with MiXCR, one entry per CDR3 protein. The sample includes under 650,000 distinct CDR3 sequences, 15% to 20% seen only once; the top ten take 3.5% to 4%. Ten or more counts support this clonotype. The receptor's source is a woman younger than 45 with Graves' hyperthyroidism. The specimen sequenced was blood.

The CDR3: CASRVDGLMNTEAFF. Written as DNA, the CDR3 is TGTGCCAGCAGGGTGGACGGTCTCATGAACACTGAAGCTTTCTTT. The rearrangement links TRBV28 to TRBJ1-1; D remains ambiguous. Germline CDR1 and CDR2: MDHEN and SYDVKM. V lost 6 bases to trimming and J lost 0 bases, with 14 bases between them. This CDR3 spans 15 amino acids.